These 27 T cell receptor beta chains were all obtained from the same sample, sequenced in a study of cytomegalovirus exposure and HLA in healthy donors. Primers: 60 Vbeta forward and 13 Jbeta reverse. Assay: immunoSEQ multiplex PCR; the TCRdb copy retains only in-frame clones and omits some. Of 160,000 or so clones listed, 87% were seen once; the top ten hold 0.85%. The specimen sequenced was PBMCs. These receptors were collected from a woman aged 25 to 39 in good health and CMV-seronegative.

The chain joins TRBV28 to TRBJ1-5; no reliable D call. V lost 5 bases and J 0 bases, leaving 11 bases between the germline ends. Germline lookup yields CDR1 MDHEN and CDR2 SYDVKM. The CDR3 totals 15 residues. CDR3 protein: CASSVAVYSNQPQHF. CDR3 nucleotides: TGTGCCAGCAGTGTGGCAGTTTATAGCAATCAGCCCCAGCATTTT.

The chain carries TRBV7-3 and TRBJ2-7; TRBD2 is a possible D gene (7 bases). Trimming took off 2 bases at V and 6 bases at J, with 14 bases between the two ends. The CDR3 extends over 14 amino acids. CDR1 and CDR2 (germline): SGHTA, FQGTGA. The CDR3 loop is CASSLGGSRGEQYF. The DNA for the CDR3 is TGTGCCAGCAGCTTAGGCGGGAGCAGGGGCGAGCAGTACTTC.

The chain recombines TRBV29-1 with TRBJ2-1, with 7 positions matching TRBD1. CDR1 and CDR2 from the germline V gene are SQVTM and ANQGSEA. The CDR3 has 15 amino acids. With V trimmed by 5 bases and J by 1 base, 8 bases remained unmatched. The CDR3 loop is CSVIDRDSSYNEQFF. Here the CDR3 DNA reads TGCAGCGTTATAGACAGGGATAGTTCCTACAATGAGCAGTTCTTC.

Points on this clone: One junction end does not reproduce the germline sequence, and a read error may be involved. This chain joins TRBV7-9 and TRBJ1-1; D possibly corresponds to TRBD1 (5 bases). CDR3 length: 13 amino acids. Germline V gene lookup returns CDR1 SEHNR and CDR2 FQNEAQ (reference sequence). CDR3 coding DNA: TGTTCCAGCAGCCCCAGACAGTACACTGAAGCTTTCTTT. Its translation is CSSSPRQYTEAFF.

The chain links TRBV27 to TRBJ2-5, with TRBD2 matching 13 bases. The J call is in doubt because the DNA end fits TRBJ2-7 better. The CDR3 is 16 amino acids. The germline V gene has CDR1 MNHEY and CDR2 SMNVEV (reference sequence). The CDR3 loop is CASSMGLAGTSYEQYF. CDR3 coding DNA: TGTGCCAGCAGTATGGGACTAGCGGGGACCTCCTACGAGCAGTACTTC.

Here the CDR3 reads CASSQDGGGGTGELFF. CDR3 DNA sequence: TGTGCCAGCAGCCAAGATGGGGGAGGGGGCACCGGGGAGCTGTTTTTT. The chain is built from TRBV4-2 and TRBJ2-2; tentative D call: TRBD2 (7 bases). V was shortened by 0 bases and J by 4 bases, with 12 bases between the two germline ends. There are 16 residues in the CDR3. The V gene's germline CDR1 is LGHNA and CDR2 YNFKEQ.

The rearrangement uses TRBV5-6 and TRBJ2-5, with D possibly TRBD2 on 5 matching bases. CDR1 SGHDT and CDR2 YYEEEE come from the germline V gene. The length of the CDR3 is 12 residues. V gave up 0 bases and J gave up 12 bases, with 12 bases separating them. Here the CDR3 reads CASSLGAEGEYF. The CDR3, as DNA: TGTGCCAGCAGCTTGGGGGCAGAGGGCGAGTACTTC.

J is TRBJ1-4 and V is TRBV6-6, with D unresolved. Trimming shortened V by 6 bases and J by 1 base, and 15 bases separated the two germline ends. The length of the CDR3 is 16 residues. Germline V gene sequence: CDR1 MNHNY, CDR2 SVGAGI (reference sequence). The CDR3 here is CASRAPGSRTNEKLFF. The CDR3 DNA sequence: TGTGCCAGCAGGGCCCCCGGATCTAGAACTAATGAAAAACTGTTTTTT.

This chain uses TRBV11-3 with TRBJ2-3, with TRBD2 identical over 11 bases. The CDR3 length is 15 residues. Germline V CDR1 and CDR2: SGHNT, YENEEA. The ends lost 2 bases at V and 4 bases at J; junction bases unmatched: 2. CDR3 coding DNA: TGTGCCAGCAGCTTACTAGCGGGAGGAGCAGATACGCAGTATTTT. It translates to CASSLLAGGADTQYF.

This chain joins TRBV7-2 and TRBJ1-2, with D perhaps matching TRBD1 (5 bases). Germline V gene data show CDR1 as SGHTA and CDR2 as FQGNSA. The V gene lost 0 bases and the J gene lost 3 bases, with 8 bases spanning the gap. There are 14 residues in the CDR3. The CDR3: CASSLAVRDYGYTF. The CDR3 DNA reads TGTGCCAGCAGCTTAGCCGTCAGGGACTATGGCTACACCTTC. Full variable domain (rest looked up from reference TRBV7-2 and TRBJ1-2): GAGVSQSPSNKVTEKGKDVELRCDPISGHTALYWYRQSLGQGLEFLIYFQGNSAPDKSGLPSDRFSAERTGGSVSTLTIQRTQQEDSAVYLCASSLAVRDYGYTFGSGTRLTVV.

The V and J genes are TRBV5-1 and TRBJ2-7, with 11 bases identical to TRBD2. The CDR3 loop spans 15 amino acids. V gave up 4 bases and J gave up 3 bases; unmatched junction bases: 6. From germline, CDR1 is SGHRS and CDR2 YFSETQ. For the CDR3, the DNA is TGCGCCAGCAGCCCGGGACTAGCGGCCTTCTACGAGCAGTACTTC. Translating it yields CASSPGLAAFYEQYF.

In its sample, this clone was seen a few times. V gene TRBV15 combines with J gene TRBJ2-7; tentatively, D is TRBD2 (5 bases). V was trimmed by 5 bases and J by 3 bases, leaving 17 bases between them. The CDR3 has 15 residues. CDR1 LNHNV and CDR2 YYDKDF come from the germline V gene (reference sequence). CDR3 nucleotide sequence: TGTGCCACCAGCTCCCCCCGCGAGGGTATCTACGAGCAGTACTTC. This gives the protein CATSSPREGIYEQYF.

The chain carries TRBV27 and TRBJ1-2; D is ambiguous. The CDR3 extends over 15 amino acids. V was pared by 5 bases and J by 1 base, with 14 bases between. Germline V gives CDR1 MNHEY, CDR2 SMNVEV (reference sequence). CDR3 in amino acids: CASSGGPLLNYGYTF. The CDR3, as DNA: TGTGCCAGCAGTGGAGGGCCCCTCCTTAACTATGGCTACACCTTC.

The chain links TRBV18 to TRBJ1-3, with D possibly being TRBD1 (5 bases). This CDR3 region has 15 residues. CDR1 KGHSH and CDR2 LQKENI come from the germline V gene. V was shortened by 6 bases and J by 3 bases, with 15 bases between the two germline ends. The CDR3 DNA is TGTGCCAGCTCGGACAACCAGGGAGGTGGAAACACCATATATTTT. This translates into CASSDNQGGGNTIYF.

The chain carries TRBV19 and TRBJ1-1, with D possibly being TRBD1 (6 bases). The ends were cut back, 6 bases at V and 3 bases at J, with 20 bases in the middle. CDR1 and CDR2 (germline): LNHDA, SQIVND (reference sequence). The CDR3 covers 16 residues. The CDR3 DNA reads as TGTGCCAGTAGAAGGGGGGGGGCCCATGGGGACACTGAAGCTTTCTTT. Amino acids: CASRRGGAHGDTEAFF.

V and J are TRBV7-9 and TRBJ1-2; no reliable D call. Trimming cost V 5 bases and J 8 bases, with 15 bases left between them. Germline loops: CDR1 SEHNR, CDR2 FQNEAQ (reference sequence). This CDR3 has 13 amino acids. The DNA for the CDR3 is TGTGCCAGCAGCCCTCGGGGTTCCGACGGCTACACCTTC. Translating it yields CASSPRGSDGYTF.

V usage is TRBV27 and J usage is TRBJ2-6; 7 bases fit TRBD1. Germline V CDR1 and CDR2: MNHEY, SMNVEV (reference sequence). There are 19 residues in the CDR3. J gave up 2 bases and V 4 bases, and 14 bases lay outside the gene matches. Here the CDR3 reads CASSYFGAQGFTGANVLTF. In DNA, the CDR3 is TGTGCCAGCAGTTATTTTGGGGCACAGGGGTTTACTGGGGCCAACGTCCTGACTTTC. The variable domain in full, completed from reference TRBV27 and TRBJ2-6, reads EAQVTQNPRYLITVTGKKLTVTCSQNMNHEYMSWYRQDPGLGLRQIYYSMNVEVTDKGDVPEGYKVSRKEKRNFPLILESPSPNQTSLYFCASSYFGAQGFTGANVLTFGAGSRLTVL.

V and J are TRBV10-1 and TRBJ1-1; TRBD1 might be the D (6 bases). The V gene lost 3 bases and the J gene lost 4 bases, with 27 bases spanning the gap. The V gene's germline CDR1 is WNHNN and CDR2 SYGVQD (reference sequence). This CDR3 is built from 19 residues. CDR3 region: CASSDITPSGGGWGTEAFF. In DNA, the CDR3 is TGCGCCAGCAGTGATATTACCCCCTCGGGGGGCGGTTGGGGCACTGAAGCTTTCTTT.

The CDR3 nucleotides are TGTGCCAGCAGCTTCCCCCGACAGGGGGTTTTGGGAACTGAAGCTTTCTTT. This translates into CASSFPRQGVLGTEAFF. The chain is built from TRBV7-9 and TRBJ1-1; 9 nucleotides match TRBD1. Trimming cost V 3 bases and J 5 bases; bases outside gene matches: 13. Germline assignment: CDR1 SEHNR and CDR2 FQNEAQ (reference sequence). This CDR3 region has 17 residues.

The chain combines TRBV9 with TRBJ2-7, with D perhaps TRBD1 (6 bases). V was pared by 3 bases and J by 5 bases, with 12 bases between. The CDR3 runs to 13 residues. Germline-derived CDR1 and CDR2 are SGDLS and YYNGEE. CDR3 coding DNA: TGTGCCAGCAGCGGCGACAGGCCCCACGAGCAGTACTTC. Its translation: CASSGDRPHEQYF.

This clone was recorded once. The genes are TRBV4-1 and TRBJ1-2; TRBD1 is a possible D gene (5 bases). CDR3 length equals 15 residues. V lost 0 bases, J lost 8 bases, and 16 bases lay in between. Per germline, CDR1 MGHRA and CDR2 YSYEKL. The CDR3 DNA reads as TGCGCCAGCAGCCAAGAGGGGTCAGGGCTAGGGGGCTACACCTTC. This translates into CASSQEGSGLGGYTF.

The chain employs TRBV6-5 and TRBJ2-3; 10 nucleotides match TRBD2. Trimming cost V 5 bases and J 6 bases; bases outside gene matches: 8. The germline V gene has CDR1 MNHEY and CDR2 SVGAGI. The CDR3 loop spans 15 amino acids. DNA for the CDR3: TGTGCCAGCAGTGGGCCAGCGGGGGGGTACGATACGCAGTATTTT. Its translation is CASSGPAGGYDTQYF.

This chain uses TRBV25-1 with TRBJ2-3, with 10 nucleotides matching TRBD2. V gave up 3 bases and J gave up 3 bases; unmatched junction bases: 6. Germline lookup yields CDR1 MGHDK and CDR2 SYGVNS. The length of the CDR3 is 16 residues. The CDR3 bases are TGTGCCAGCAGTGAGATACAAGCGGGGGGGACAGATACGCAGTATTTT. It specifies CASSEIQAGGTDTQYF.

J is TRBJ1-3 and V is TRBV6-1; D remains unclear. V was shortened by 8 bases and J by 2 bases, with 7 bases between the two germline ends. Germline CDR1 is MNHNS and CDR2 is SASEGT. There are 12 residues in the CDR3. The chain's CDR3 is CASSWPGNTIYF. The CDR3 DNA sequence: TGTGCCAGCTCCTGGCCTGGAAACACCATATATTTT.

V usage is TRBV27 and J usage is TRBJ2-1; the D gene is possibly TRBD2 (5 bases). Germline CDR1 MNHEY, CDR2 SMNVEV (reference sequence). Deletions cut 3 bases from V and 5 bases from J, with 8 bases between. The CDR3 contains 13 residues. DNA for the CDR3: TGTGCCAGCAGTTTGGCCGGGAACAATGAGCAGTTCTTC. Protein sequence: CASSLAGNNEQFF.

V is TRBV7-2 and J is TRBJ2-5; TRBD2 matches at 13 bases. This CDR3 contains 16 residues. Germline CDR1 reads SGHTA; CDR2 reads FQGNSA. V trimming: 1 base; J trimming: 2 bases; junction bases outside the gene matches: 1. CDR3 residues: CASSLELAGGQETQYF. The CDR3 nucleotides read TGTGCCAGCAGCTTAGAACTAGCGGGGGGGCAAGAGACCCAGTACTTC.

The chain combines TRBV15 with TRBJ2-1; D possibly corresponds to TRBD1 (5 bases). Per the germline V gene, CDR1 is LNHNV and CDR2 is YYDKDF (reference sequence). The CDR3 totals 18 residues. V lost 1 base to trimming and J lost 4 bases, with 20 bases between them. The CDR3, as DNA: TGTGCCACCAGCAGAGGGCAGGGTAGCTCATTAGGGTACAATGAGCAGTTCTTC. Encoded protein: CATSRGQGSSLGYNEQFF.